This TCR beta chain was identified in a study of shared clonotypes between healthy human individuals. Trimming took 7 bases from V and 4 from J; bases not matched to a gene: 8. CDR1 MNHEY and CDR2 SVGAGI come from the germline V gene. This CDR3 has 15 amino acids. Findings and caveats of the study: Generation probabilities of non-shared clonotypes were lower (relative to those shared by all four donors).

There are a few counts of this clone. Antigen: not known. TCRdb's copy holds only in-frame clones and misses some; the assay was immunoSEQ multiplex PCR. Counted here are about a million clones, roughly 80% occurring once; the ten biggest clones make up approximately 0.95%. Sequenced input: memory CD4+ T cells from PBMCs. Documented subset: CD45RA-negative fraction. This clonotype was sampled from a man aged 18 to 29 in good health. Some clones in this sample may be carry-over from other donors' samples. The chain uses TRBV6-5 and TRBJ1-2, with TRBD1 identical over 11 bases. The chain's CDR3 is CASTHRTGGIYGYTF. CDR3 coding DNA: TGTGCCAGCACCCACCGGACAGGGGGCATCTATGGCTACACCTTC.